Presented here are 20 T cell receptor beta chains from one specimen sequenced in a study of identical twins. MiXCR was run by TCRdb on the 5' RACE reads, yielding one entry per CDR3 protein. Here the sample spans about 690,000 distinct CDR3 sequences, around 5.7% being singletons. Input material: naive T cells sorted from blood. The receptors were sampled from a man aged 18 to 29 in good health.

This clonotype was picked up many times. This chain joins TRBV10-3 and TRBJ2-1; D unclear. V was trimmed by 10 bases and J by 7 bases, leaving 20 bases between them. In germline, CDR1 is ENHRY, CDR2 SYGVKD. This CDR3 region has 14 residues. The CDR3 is CATRDAVIGNEQFF. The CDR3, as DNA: TGTGCCACTCGAGACGCAGTCATTGGGAATGAGCAGTTCTTC.

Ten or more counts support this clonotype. DNA for the CDR3: TGCAGTGCTAGAGAACTAGCGGGACTCTACGAGCAGTACTTC. Encoded protein: CSARELAGLYEQYF. This chain uses TRBV20-1 with TRBJ2-7; 10 nucleotides agree with TRBD2. This CDR3 region has 14 residues. The germline gives CDR1 DFQATT, CDR2 SNEGSKA (reference sequence). V lost 0 bases and J lost 3; bases outside the gene matches: 2.

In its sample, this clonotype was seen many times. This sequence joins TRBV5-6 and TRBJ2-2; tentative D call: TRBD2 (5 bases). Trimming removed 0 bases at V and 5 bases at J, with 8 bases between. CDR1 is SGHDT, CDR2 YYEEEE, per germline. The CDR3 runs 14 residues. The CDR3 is CASSLVRGTGELFF. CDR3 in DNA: TGTGCCAGCAGCTTGGTTCGGGGAACCGGGGAGCTGTTTTTT.

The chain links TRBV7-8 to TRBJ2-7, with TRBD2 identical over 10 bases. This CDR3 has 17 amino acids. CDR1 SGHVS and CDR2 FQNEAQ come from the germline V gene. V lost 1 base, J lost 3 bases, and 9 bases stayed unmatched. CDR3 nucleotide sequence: TGTGCCAGCAGCTTAGATACTAGCGGGGCCTTCCGCTACGAGCAGTACGTC. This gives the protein CASSLDTSGAFRYEQYV.

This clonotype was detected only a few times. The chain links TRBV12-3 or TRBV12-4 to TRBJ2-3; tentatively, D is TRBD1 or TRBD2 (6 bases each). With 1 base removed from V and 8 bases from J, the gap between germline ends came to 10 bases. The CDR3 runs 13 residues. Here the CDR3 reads CASSLVGGPTQYF. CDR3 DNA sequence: TGTGCCAGCAGTTTAGTCGGGGGCCCTACGCAGTATTTT.

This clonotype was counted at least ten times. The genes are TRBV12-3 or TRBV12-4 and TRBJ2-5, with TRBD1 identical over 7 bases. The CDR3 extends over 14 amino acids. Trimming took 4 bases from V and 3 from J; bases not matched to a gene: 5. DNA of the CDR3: TGTGCCAGCAGTTACGGGACAGCGAAAGAGACCCAGTACTTC. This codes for CASSYGTAKETQYF.

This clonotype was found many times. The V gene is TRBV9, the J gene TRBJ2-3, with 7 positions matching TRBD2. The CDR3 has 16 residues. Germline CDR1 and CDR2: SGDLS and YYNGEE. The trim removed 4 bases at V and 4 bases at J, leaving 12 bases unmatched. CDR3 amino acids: CASSSPLWEGSDTQYF. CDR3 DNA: TGTGCCAGCAGCTCCCCTCTTTGGGAGGGGTCAGATACGCAGTATTTT.

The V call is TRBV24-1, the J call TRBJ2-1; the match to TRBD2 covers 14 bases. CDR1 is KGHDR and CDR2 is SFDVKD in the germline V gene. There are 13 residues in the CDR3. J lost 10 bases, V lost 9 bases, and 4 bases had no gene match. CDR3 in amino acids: CATGGTSGSEQFF. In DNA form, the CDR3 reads TGTGCCACCGGTGGGACTAGCGGGAGCGAGCAGTTCTTC.

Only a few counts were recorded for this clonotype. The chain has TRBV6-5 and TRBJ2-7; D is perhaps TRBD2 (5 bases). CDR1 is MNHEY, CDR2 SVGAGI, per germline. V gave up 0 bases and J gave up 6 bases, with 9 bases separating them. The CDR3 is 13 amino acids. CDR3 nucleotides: TGTGCCAGCAGTTACTCGAGTGGGAGCGAGCAGTACTTC. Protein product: CASSYSSGSEQYF.

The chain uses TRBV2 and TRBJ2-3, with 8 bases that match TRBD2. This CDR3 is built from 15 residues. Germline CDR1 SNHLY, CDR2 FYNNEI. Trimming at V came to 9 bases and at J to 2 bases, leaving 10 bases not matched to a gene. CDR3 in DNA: TGTGCCAGAAGAAGTAGCGGGACTTACACAGATACGCAGTATTTT. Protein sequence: CARRSSGTYTDTQYF.

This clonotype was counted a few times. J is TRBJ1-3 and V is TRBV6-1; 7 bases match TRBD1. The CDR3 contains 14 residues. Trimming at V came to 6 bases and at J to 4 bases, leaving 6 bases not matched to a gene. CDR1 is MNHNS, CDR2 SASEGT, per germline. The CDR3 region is CASRRWDRGNTIYF. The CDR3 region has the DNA TGTGCCAGCAGGCGGTGGGACAGAGGAAACACCATATATTTT.

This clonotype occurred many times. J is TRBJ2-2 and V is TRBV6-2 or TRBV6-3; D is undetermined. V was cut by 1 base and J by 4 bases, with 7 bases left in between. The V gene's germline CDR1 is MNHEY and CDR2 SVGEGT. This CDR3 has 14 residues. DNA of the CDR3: TGTGCCAGCAGTTACTGGGGTCGCACCGGGGAGCTGTTTTTT. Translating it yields CASSYWGRTGELFF.

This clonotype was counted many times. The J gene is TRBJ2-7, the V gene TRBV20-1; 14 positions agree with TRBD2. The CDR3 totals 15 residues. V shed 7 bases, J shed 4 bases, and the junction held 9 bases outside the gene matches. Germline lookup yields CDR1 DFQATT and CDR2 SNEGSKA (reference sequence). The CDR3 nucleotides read TGCAGTGTGTTGGTGGGACTAGCGGGAGTATACGAGCAGTACTTC. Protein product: CSVLVGLAGVYEQYF.

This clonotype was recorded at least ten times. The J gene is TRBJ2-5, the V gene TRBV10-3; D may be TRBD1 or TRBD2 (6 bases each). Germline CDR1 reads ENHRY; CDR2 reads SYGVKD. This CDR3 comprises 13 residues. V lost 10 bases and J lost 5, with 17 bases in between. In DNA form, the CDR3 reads TGTGCCAAGTCAGGGGAGGCGGACGAGACCCAGTACTTC. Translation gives CAKSGEADETQYF.

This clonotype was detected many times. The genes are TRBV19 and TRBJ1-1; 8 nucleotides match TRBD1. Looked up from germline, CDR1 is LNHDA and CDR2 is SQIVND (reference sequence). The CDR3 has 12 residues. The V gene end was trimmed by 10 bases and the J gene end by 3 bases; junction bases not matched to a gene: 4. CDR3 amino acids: CATRGRHTEAFF. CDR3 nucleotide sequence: TGTGCCACCAGGGGGCGTCACACTGAAGCTTTCTTT.

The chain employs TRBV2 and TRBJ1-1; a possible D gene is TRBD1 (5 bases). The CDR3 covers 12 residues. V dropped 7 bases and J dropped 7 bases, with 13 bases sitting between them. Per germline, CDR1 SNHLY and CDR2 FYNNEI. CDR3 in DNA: TGTGCCAGCAACCGGGGGGAGGGTGAAGCTTTCTTT. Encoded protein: CASNRGEGEAFF.

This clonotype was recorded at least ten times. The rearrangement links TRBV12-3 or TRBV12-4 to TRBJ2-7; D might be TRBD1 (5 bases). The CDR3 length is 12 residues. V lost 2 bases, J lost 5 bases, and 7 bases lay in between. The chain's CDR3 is CASSLQGHEQYV. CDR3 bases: TGTGCCAGCAGTTTACAGGGCCACGAGCAGTACGTC.

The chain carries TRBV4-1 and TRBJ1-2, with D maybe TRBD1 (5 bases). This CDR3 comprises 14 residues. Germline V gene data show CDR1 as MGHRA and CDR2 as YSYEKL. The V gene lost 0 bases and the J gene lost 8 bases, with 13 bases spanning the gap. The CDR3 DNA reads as TGCGCCAGCAGCCAAGAAGTGTCAGGGCACGGCTACACCTTC. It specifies CASSQEVSGHGYTF.

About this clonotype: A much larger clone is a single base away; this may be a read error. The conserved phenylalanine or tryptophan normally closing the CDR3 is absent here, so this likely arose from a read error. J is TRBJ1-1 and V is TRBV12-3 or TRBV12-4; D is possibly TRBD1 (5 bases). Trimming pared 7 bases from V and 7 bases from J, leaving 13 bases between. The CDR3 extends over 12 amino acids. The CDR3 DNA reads TGTGCCAGCACCCTCTCCGGGGGTGAAGCTTTCTAT. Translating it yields CASTLSGGEAFY.

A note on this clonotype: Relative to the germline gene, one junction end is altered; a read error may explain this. In nucleotides, the CDR3 is TGTGCCGGCAGCCCGGAAAGGGCAGGAAGCAATCAGCCCCAGCATTTT. This gives the protein CAGSPERAGSNQPQHF. J is TRBJ1-5 and V is TRBV7-6, with D uncertain. This CDR3 is 16 amino acids long. CDR1 and CDR2 from the germline V gene are SGHVS and FNYEAQ.